A selection of T cell receptor beta chains follows, all from one sample in a study of cytomegalovirus exposure and HLA in healthy donors. Profiled with immunoSEQ multiplex PCR; TCRdb holds only in-frame clones, not every one. The sample consists of more than 60,000 clones, 70% to 80% of them appearing once. The sample consisted of PBMCs. The receptors here all came from a man aged 35 to 55 in good health and CMV-seropositive. Both conserved end residues are part of each CDR3. The order of the fields is clone size, J gene, V gene, D gene, CDR3 protein, CDR3 DNA. A D gene is named only where the DNA matches it firmly. The listing skips clone size in some rows; elsewhere it reads once, few, many or a size class.

>-|TRBJ1-5|TRBV6-6|-
CASSRQDQPQHF
TGTGCCAGCAGCCGACAGGATCAGCCCCAGCATTTT
>-|TRBJ2-4|TRBV2|TRBD2
CASSERVAGEKNIQYF
TGTGCCAGCAGTGAAAGAGTCGCGGGAGAAAAAAACATTCAGTACTTC
>-|TRBJ1-2|TRBV28|-
CASSKQDSAYGYTF
TGTGCCAGCAGTAAACAGGATTCTGCCTATGGCTACACCTTC
>few|TRBJ2-3|TRBV18|-
CASSQGGGVGADTQYF
TGTGCCAGCTCCCAAGGCGGGGGCGTGGGCGCAGATACGCAGTATTTT
>-|TRBJ1-2|TRBV7-2|TRBD1
CASSLGGQVTGRGYTF
TGTGCCAGCAGCTTAGGAGGACAGGTCACTGGTCGTGGCTACACCTTC
>-|TRBJ2-5|TRBV7-9|TRBD2
CASSLDPSGGSETQYF
TGTGCCAGCAGCTTAGATCCTAGCGGGGGGTCTGAGACCCAGTACTTC
>once|TRBJ1-1|TRBV7-9|-
CASGPGTEAFF
TGTGCCAGCGGCCCGGGCACTGAAGCTTTCTTT
>-|TRBJ2-2|TRBV2|TRBD2
CASSVVEVAGGMGTGELFF
TGTGCCAGCAGTGTTGTGGAAGTAGCGGGAGGGATGGGCACCGGGGAGCTGTTTTTT
>-|TRBJ2-7|TRBV18|-
CASSPTREMGEQYF
TGTGCCAGCTCACCGACTAGGGAAATGGGCGAGCAGTACTTC
>few|TRBJ2-2|TRBV4-2|-
CASSPSRTTNTGELFF
TGTGCCAGCAGTCCCTCGCGGACTACGAACACCGGGGAGCTGTTTTTT
>many|TRBJ2-3|TRBV6-5|TRBD1
CASSLGQGSTDTQYF
TGTGCCAGCAGCCTCGGACAGGGTAGCACAGATACGCAGTATTTT
>-|TRBJ2-5|TRBV5-4|TRBD2
CASSLAGGTSGSPKTQYF
TGTGCCAGCAGCTTGGCGGGTGGGACTAGCGGGAGTCCGAAGACCCAGTACTTC
>-|TRBJ1-2|TRBV6-5|TRBD1
CASSLDRVYGYTF
TGTGCCAGCAGTCTGGACAGGGTATATGGCTACACCTTC
>-|TRBJ2-1|TRBV7-9|-
CASSSRGAILEQFF
TGTGCCAGCAGCAGTCGTGGGGCTATTTTGGAGCAGTTCTTC
>few|TRBJ1-1|TRBV5-8|TRBD1
CASRTRTGWDTEAFF
TGTGCCAGCAGAACACGGACAGGGTGGGACACTGAAGCTTTCTTT
>-|TRBJ2-1|TRBV7-9|TRBD2
CASSEGTSGANEQFF
TGTGCCAGCAGCGAAGGGACTAGCGGGGCCAATGAGCAGTTCTTC
>-|TRBJ1-1|TRBV30|TRBD1
CAWTSGQGATESFF
TGTGCCTGGACGTCGGGACAGGGGGCGACTGAATCTTTCTTT
>-|TRBJ1-2|TRBV5-6|-
CASISSRGRLYGYTF
TGTGCCAGCATATCGTCAAGGGGCAGGCTTTATGGCTACACCTTC
>few|TRBJ1-1|TRBV6-5|-
CASSYLSGTEAFF
TGTGCCAGCAGTTACCTGTCGGGCACTGAAGCTTTCTTT
>once|TRBJ2-7|TRBV10-3|TRBD1
CAIRETGGGSYEQYF
TGTGCCATCAGGGAGACAGGGGGCGGCTCCTACGAGCAGTACTTC
>-|TRBJ1-4|TRBV9|-
CASTVNPKKNEKLFF
TGTGCCAGCACCGTAAACCCTAAGAAAAACGAAAAACTGTTTTTT
>-|TRBJ2-1|TRBV5-6|TRBD2
CASSPLMIAGVYNEQFF
TGTGCCAGCAGCCCCCTCATGATAGCGGGGGTATACAATGAGCAGTTCTTC
>-|TRBJ2-3|TRBV4-2|TRBD2
CASSQEAGGLSTDTQYF
TGTGCCAGCAGCCAAGAAGCGGGGGGCCTGAGCACAGATACGCAGTATTTT
>-|TRBJ2-1|TRBV30|-
CACSSEGSYNEQFF
TGTGCCTGCTCTAGTGAGGGCTCCTACAATGAGCAGTTCTTC
>-|TRBJ1-5|TRBV2|-
CASSEARALLEQPQHF
TGTGCCAGCAGTGAAGCGCGTGCGCTCTTGGAGCAGCCCCAGCATTTT
>-|TRBJ1-1|TRBV7-2|TRBD1
CASSLYGTGTEAFF
TGTGCCAGCAGCTTATATGGGACAGGCACTGAAGCTTTCTTT
>-|TRBJ2-5|TRBV11-2|-
CASALGEKETQYF
TGTGCCAGCGCGCTCGGGGAGAAAGAGACCCAGTACTTC
>-|TRBJ1-2|TRBV15|-
CATSRGLAYGYTF
TGTGCCACCAGCAGAGGGCTCGCCTATGGCTACACCTTC
>-|TRBJ1-2|TRBV7-2|-
CASTRRGGWGYTF
TGTGCCAGCACCCGAAGAGGGGGTTGGGGCTACACCTTC
>-|TRBJ2-3|TRBV6-1|TRBD2
CASSTLAGPDTQYF
TGTGCCAGCAGCACACTAGCGGGCCCAGATACGCAGTATTTT
>few|TRBJ1-5|TRBV10-3|-
CAISDRTGRDQPQHF
TGTGCCATCAGTGATCGCACAGGGCGCGATCAGCCCCAGCATTTT
>-|TRBJ2-1|TRBV30|-
CAWSPNAYDSTSSYNEQFF
TGTGCCTGGAGTCCCAATGCGTATGACAGCACCAGCTCCTACAATGAGCAGTTCTTC
>-|TRBJ1-2|TRBV28|-
CATMARTSYGYTF
TGTGCCACCATGGCCCGGACAAGCTATGGCTACACCTTC
>-|TRBJ1-2|TRBV18|TRBD1
CASSPNKGAQGQGYTF
TGTGCCAGCTCACCGAACAAGGGGGCACAGGGACAAGGCTACACCTTC
>-|TRBJ2-1|TRBV6-1|-
CATLREAAINEQFF
TGTGCCACCCTCCGGGAAGCGGCTATCAATGAGCAGTTCTTC
>-|TRBJ2-7|TRBV28|-
CASSGTGSEQYF
TGTGCCAGCAGTGGAACAGGGAGCGAGCAGTACTTC
>-|TRBJ2-7|TRBV14|-
CASSQEDGGVEYF
TGTGCCAGCAGCCAAGAAGACGGGGGAGTGGAGTACTTC
>-|TRBJ2-4|TRBV19|-
CASSLDQGIAKNIQYF
TGTGCCAGTAGTCTCGACCAGGGGATAGCCAAAAACATTCAGTACTTC
>-|TRBJ2-5|TRBV29-1|-
CSVDGGRETQYF
TGCAGCGTTGATGGGGGCCGGGAGACCCAGTACTTC